This T cell receptor beta chain stems from a study of blood T cell repertoires in COVID-19. The germline gives CDR1 MNHEY, CDR2 SVGEGT. V shed 6 bases and J 2 bases; nucleotides not matched to a gene: 5. This CDR3 has 15 amino acids. This study enrolled people aged roughly 18 to 90 from roughly 24 US geographic areas. Participants' reported clinical history set cohort assignment. Original methodology: By means of reference gene primer amplification, nucleated cell counts were estimated. Some clones are missing from TCRdb's copy, which holds only in-frame ones; the method was immunoSEQ multiplex PCR. D and trimming were read from the DNA, whereas the V and J calls and clone size are those reported in that table. The sample lists 150,000 to 190,000 clones; around 84% were seen once.

This clonotype originated in a man aged 50 to 60 who had recovered from COVID-19. The sequencing sample was made of PBMCs or T cells enriched from blood (not recorded which). V usage is TRBV6-2 or TRBV6-3 and J usage is TRBJ2-1; 9 bases map to TRBD1. CDR3 sequence (DNA): TGTGCCAGCAGCCGAACAGGGGGCCCCTACAATGAGCAGTTCTTC. Its protein product is CASSRTGGPYNEQFF.